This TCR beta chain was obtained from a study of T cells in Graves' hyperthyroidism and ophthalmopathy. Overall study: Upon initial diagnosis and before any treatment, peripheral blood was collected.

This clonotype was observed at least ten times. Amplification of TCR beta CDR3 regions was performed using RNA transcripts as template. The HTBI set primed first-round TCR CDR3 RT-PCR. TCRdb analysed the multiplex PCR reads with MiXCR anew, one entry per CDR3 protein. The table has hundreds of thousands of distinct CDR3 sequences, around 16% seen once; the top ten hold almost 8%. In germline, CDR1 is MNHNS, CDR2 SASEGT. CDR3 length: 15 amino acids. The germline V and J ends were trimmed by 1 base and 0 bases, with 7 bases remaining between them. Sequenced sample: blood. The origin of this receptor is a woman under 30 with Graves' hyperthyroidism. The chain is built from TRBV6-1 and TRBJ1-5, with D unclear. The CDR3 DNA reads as TGTGCCAGCAGTGAAGGGCGACATAGCAATCAGCCCCAGCATTTT. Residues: CASSEGRHSNQPQHF.